This TCR beta chain was documented in a study of beta chain features in type 1 diabetes. On this clone: Its target is not known.

By way of CD45RO/CCR7/CD25/CD127/CD95/CD27, the CD4+ regulatory, stem cell-like memory, central memory and naive cells were sorted. TCRB transcripts that were expressed got sequenced, as all of the isolated RNA had been reverse transcribed. The assay was immunoSEQ multiplex PCR, and TCRdb's table has in-frame clones only and misses some. Of 140,000 to 150,000 clones in the sample, about 44% were seen once. Study outcomes and limitations: In patients and controls equally, PCR might favor templates that are shorter. Sampled from patients, naive, central memory and Treg TCRB repertoires appeared more similar than those sampled from healthy donors.

This clonotype was obtained from a man aged 18 to 35 in good health. Sequencing was done on a sample of Tregs from blood.

CDR3: CASSQIGSGTGELFF. CDR3 nucleotide sequence: TGCGCCAGCAGCCAAATCGGTAGCGGAACCGGGGAGCTGTTTTTT. This chain links TRBV4-1 with TRBJ2-2; TRBD2 is a possible D gene (6 bases). V gave up 2 bases and J gave up 5 bases, with 12 bases separating them. The CDR3 is 15 residues long. Germline CDR1 and CDR2: MGHRA and YSYEKL.